This TCR beta chain was captured by sequencing in a study of blood T cells in healthy people across ages. On the study more broadly: The template switching approach captured approximately one barcoded beta molecule for every two T cells. General study points: The CMV status of each donor remained undetermined, and this could have confounded shifts in expanded clonotypes.

Germline-derived CDR1 and CDR2 are SGHAT and FQNNGV. Trimming at V came to 0 bases and at J to 2 bases, leaving 4 bases not matched to a gene. The CDR3 consists of 16 residues. The total RNA that was extracted per sample amounted to at least 5 micrograms. Through a sample-barcoded 5' primer and a J-beta primer mix, a second PCR was run for roughly 7 to 12 cycles. Each cDNA molecule was tagged by a template-switch adaptor that had 12 random nucleotides. TCRdb re-derived calls from the 5' RACE reads in MiXCR, one entry per CDR3 protein. The sample includes 600,000 or so distinct CDR3 sequences, approximately 30% of them seen just once. This clonotype was counted many times. Its antigen is still unknown.

The chain is built from TRBV11-2 and TRBJ2-3, with 8 bases identical to TRBD2. What was sequenced was blood. The receptor comes from a woman older than 75 in good health. The CDR3 reads CASSLEAGVVTDTQYF. The CDR3, as DNA: TGTGCCAGCAGCTTAGAAGCGGGGGTCGTCACAGATACGCAGTATTTT.